The T cell receptor (beta chain) described here comes from a study of blood T cell repertoires in COVID-19. Study in general: COVID-19 samples, acute and convalescent, were from the United States, Italy and Spain. In each case, the material was cDNA or gDNA derived from T cells, B-cell-depleted T cells, or PBMCs.

The V gene end was trimmed by 5 bases and the J gene end by 5 bases; junction bases not matched to a gene: 4. Germline CDR1 is MRHNA and CDR2 is SNTAGT. The CDR3 has 14 residues. In the original workflow: By means of reference gene primer amplification, nucleated cell counts were estimated. The method was immunoSEQ multiplex PCR; TCRdb's version includes in-frame clones alone and lacks a portion of them. V and J calls plus clone size are reproduced from that table; the DNA served to infer D and trimming. The data show over 200,000 clones, 80% to 90% seen once. Sequenced: peripheral blood. The chain recombines TRBV6-4 with TRBJ2-2; 8 bases line up with TRBD2. This receptor was taken from a man aged 55-75 years who had recovered from COVID-19. This CDR3 reads CASSRLASTGELFF. The CDR3 bases are TGTGCCAGCAGTAGACTAGCGTCAACCGGGGAGCTGTTTTTT.